This TCR beta chain was documented in a study of monozygotic twins with inflammatory bowel disease. This CDR3 comprises 12 residues. Looked up from germline, CDR1 is MNHEY and CDR2 is SVGEGT. TCRdb derives one entry per CDR3 protein from the 5' RACE reads, leaving out DNA. This table holds just over 300,000 distinct CDR3 sequences. The sample consisted of blood. This clonotype was sampled from a human donor with ulcerative colitis or Crohn's disease, or a healthy co-twin of an affected twin (not recorded which). The chain combines TRBV6-2 or TRBV6-3 with TRBJ1-4; the D gene TCRdb calls, TRBD1, cannot be checked with no DNA. The CDR3 loop reads CASDTGGEKLFF.